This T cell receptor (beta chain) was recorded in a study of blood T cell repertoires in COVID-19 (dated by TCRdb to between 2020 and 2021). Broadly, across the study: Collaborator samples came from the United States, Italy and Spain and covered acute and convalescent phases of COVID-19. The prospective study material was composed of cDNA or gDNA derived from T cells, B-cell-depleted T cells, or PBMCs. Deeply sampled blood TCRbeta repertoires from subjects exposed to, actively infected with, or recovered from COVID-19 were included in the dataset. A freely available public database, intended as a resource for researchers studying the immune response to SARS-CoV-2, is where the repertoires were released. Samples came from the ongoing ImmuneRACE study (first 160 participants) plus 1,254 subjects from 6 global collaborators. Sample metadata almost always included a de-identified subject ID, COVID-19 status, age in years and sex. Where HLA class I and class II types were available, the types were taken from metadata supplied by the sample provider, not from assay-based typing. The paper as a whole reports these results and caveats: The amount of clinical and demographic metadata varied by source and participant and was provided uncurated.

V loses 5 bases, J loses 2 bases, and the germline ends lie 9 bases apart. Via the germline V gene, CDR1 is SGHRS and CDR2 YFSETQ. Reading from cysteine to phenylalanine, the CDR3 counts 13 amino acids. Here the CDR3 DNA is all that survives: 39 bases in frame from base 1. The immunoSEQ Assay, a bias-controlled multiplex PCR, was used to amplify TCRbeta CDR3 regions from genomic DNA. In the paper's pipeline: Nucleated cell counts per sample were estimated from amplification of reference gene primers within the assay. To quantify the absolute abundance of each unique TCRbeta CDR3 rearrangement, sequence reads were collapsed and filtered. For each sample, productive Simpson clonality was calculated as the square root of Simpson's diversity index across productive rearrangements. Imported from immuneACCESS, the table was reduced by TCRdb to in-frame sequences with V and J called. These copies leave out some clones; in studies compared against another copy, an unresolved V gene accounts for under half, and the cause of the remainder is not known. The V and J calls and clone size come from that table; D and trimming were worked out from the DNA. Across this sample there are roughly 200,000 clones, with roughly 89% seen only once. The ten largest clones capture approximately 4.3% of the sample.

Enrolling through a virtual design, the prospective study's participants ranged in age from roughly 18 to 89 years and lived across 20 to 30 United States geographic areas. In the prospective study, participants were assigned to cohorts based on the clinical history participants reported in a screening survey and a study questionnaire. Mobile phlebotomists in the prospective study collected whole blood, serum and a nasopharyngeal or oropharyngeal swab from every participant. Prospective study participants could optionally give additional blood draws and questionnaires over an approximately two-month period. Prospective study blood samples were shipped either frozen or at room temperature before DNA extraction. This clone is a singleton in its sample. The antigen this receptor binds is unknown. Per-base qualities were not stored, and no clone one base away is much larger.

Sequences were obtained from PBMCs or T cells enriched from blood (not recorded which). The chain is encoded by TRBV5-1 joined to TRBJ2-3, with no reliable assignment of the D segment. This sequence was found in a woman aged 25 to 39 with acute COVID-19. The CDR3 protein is CASRFPSTDTQYF. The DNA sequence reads TGCGCCAGCAGATTCCCGTCCACAGATACGCAGTATTTT.